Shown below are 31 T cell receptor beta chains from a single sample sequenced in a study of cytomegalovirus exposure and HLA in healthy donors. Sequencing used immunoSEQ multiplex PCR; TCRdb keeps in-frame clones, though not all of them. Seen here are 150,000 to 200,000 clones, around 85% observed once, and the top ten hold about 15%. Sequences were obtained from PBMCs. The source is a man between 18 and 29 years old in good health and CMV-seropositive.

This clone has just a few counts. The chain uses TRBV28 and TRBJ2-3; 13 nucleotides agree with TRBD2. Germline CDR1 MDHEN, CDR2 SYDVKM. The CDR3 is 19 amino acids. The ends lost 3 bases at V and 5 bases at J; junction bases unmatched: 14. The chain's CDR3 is CASSFTGTSGEPGKDTQYF. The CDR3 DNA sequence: TGTGCCAGCAGTTTCACGGGGACTAGCGGGGAGCCGGGTAAAGATACGCAGTATTTT.

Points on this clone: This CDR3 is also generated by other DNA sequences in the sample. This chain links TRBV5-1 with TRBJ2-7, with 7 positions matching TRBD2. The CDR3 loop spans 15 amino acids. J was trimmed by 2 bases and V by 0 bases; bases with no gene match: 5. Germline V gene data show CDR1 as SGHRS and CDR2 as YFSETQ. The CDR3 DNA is TGCGCCAGCAGCTTGGCCGGGACTAATGCCTACGAGCAGTACTTC. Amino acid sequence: CASSLAGTNAYEQYF. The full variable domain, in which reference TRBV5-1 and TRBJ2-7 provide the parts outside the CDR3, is KAGVTQTPRYLIKTRGQQVTLSCSPISGHRSVSWYQQTPGQGLQFLFEYFSETQRNKGNFPGRFSGRQFSNSRSEMNVSTLELGDSALYLCASSLAGTNAYEQYFGPGTRLTVT.

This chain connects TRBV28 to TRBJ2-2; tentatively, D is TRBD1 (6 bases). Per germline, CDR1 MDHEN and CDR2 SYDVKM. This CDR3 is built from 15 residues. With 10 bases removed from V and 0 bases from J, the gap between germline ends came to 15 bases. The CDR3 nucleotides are TGTGCCACCTTGACAGGAACTACGAACACCGGGGAGCTGTTTTTT. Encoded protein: CATLTGTTNTGELFF.

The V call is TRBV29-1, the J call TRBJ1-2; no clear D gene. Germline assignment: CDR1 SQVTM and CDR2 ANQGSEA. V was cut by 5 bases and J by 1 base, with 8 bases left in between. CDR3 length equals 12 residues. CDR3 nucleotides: TGCAGCGTTCTTGACATTAACTATGGCTACACCTTC. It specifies CSVLDINYGYTF.

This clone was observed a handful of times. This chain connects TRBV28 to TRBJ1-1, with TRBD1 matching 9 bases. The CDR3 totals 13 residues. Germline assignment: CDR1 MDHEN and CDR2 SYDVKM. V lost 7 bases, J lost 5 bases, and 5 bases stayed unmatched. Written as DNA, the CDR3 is TGTGCCAGCACCTGGGGACAGGGAACTGAAGCTTTCTTT. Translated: CASTWGQGTEAFF.

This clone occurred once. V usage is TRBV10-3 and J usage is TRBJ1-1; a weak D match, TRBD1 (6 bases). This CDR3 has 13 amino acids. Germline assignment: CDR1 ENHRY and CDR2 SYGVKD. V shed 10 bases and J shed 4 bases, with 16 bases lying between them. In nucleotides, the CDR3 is TGTGCCAGTCGGACAGCCCAAGGCACTGAAGCTTTCTTT. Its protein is CASRTAQGTEAFF.

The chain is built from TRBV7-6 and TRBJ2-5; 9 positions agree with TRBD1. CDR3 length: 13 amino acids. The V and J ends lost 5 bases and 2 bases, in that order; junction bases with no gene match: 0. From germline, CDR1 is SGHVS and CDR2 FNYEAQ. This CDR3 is CASSGQGQETQYF. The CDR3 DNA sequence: TGTGCCAGCAGCGGACAGGGGCAAGAGACCCAGTACTTC. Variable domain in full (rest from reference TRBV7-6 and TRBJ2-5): GAGVSQSPRYKVTKRGQDVALRCDPISGHVSLYWYRQALGQGPEFLTYFNYEAQQDKSGLPNDRFSAERPEGSISTLTIQRTEQRDSAMYRCASSGQGQETQYFGPGTRLLVL.

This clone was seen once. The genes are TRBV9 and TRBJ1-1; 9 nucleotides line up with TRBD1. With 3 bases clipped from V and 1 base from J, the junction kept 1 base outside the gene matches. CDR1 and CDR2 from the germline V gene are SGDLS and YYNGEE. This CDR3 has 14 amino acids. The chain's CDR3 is CASSGGQGNTEAFF. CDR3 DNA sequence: TGTGCCAGCAGCGGGGGACAGGGGAACACTGAAGCTTTCTTT.

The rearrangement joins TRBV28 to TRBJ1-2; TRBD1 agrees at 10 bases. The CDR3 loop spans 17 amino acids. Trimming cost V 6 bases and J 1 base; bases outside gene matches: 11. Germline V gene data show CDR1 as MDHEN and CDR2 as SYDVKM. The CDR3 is CASRTGTGESRNYGYTF. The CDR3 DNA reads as TGTGCCAGCAGGACCGGGACAGGGGAATCCCGTAACTATGGCTACACCTTC.

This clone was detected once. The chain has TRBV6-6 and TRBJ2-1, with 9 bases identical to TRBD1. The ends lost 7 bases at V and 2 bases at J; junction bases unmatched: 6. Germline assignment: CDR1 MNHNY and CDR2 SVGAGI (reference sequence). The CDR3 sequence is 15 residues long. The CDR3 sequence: CASNEQGATYNEQFF. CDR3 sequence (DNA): TGTGCCAGCAATGAACAGGGGGCCACCTACAATGAGCAGTTCTTC.

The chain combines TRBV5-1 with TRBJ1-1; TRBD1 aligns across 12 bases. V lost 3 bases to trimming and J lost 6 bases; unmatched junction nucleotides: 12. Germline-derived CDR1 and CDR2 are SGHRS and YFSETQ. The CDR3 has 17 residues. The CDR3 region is CASSYPPTGTGGPEAFF. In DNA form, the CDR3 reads TGCGCCAGCAGCTACCCCCCGACCGGGACAGGGGGCCCTGAAGCTTTCTTT.

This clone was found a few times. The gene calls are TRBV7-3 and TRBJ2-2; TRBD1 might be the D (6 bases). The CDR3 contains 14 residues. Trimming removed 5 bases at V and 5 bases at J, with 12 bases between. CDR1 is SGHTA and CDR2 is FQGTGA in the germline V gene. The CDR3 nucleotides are TGTGCCAGCAGCCCCCAGGGGCGTACCGGGGAGCTGTTTTTT. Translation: CASSPQGRTGELFF.

CDR3 in amino acids: CASSPRTGFTDTQYF. The CDR3 nucleotides are TGCGCCAGCAGCCCGAGGACAGGATTCACAGATACGCAGTATTTT. V and J are TRBV5-1 and TRBJ2-3; 7 nucleotides line up with TRBD1. The junction had 7 bases not matched to a gene; V was cut back by 4 bases and J by 2 bases. Germline-derived CDR1 and CDR2 are SGHRS and YFSETQ. The CDR3 is 15 amino acids.

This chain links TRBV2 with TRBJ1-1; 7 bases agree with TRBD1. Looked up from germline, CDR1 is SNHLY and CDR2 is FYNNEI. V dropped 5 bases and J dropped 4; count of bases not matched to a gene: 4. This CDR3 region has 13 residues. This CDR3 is CASSTQGSTEAFF. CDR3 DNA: TGTGCCAGCAGTACACAGGGGAGCACTGAAGCTTTCTTT.

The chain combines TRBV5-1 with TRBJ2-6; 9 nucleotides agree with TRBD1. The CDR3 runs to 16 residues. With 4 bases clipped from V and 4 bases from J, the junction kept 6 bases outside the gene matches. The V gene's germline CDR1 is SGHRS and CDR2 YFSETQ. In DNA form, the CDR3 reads TGCGCCAGCAGCCGGACAGGGGTAGGAGGGGCCAACGTCCTGACTTTC. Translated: CASSRTGVGGANVLTF.

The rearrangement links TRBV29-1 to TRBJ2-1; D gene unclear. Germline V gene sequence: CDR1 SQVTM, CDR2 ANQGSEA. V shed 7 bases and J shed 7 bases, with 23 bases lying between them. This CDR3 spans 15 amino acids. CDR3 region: CSASTAFPSTNEQFF. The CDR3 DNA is TGCAGCGCCTCTACTGCTTTTCCCTCAACGAATGAGCAGTTCTTC.

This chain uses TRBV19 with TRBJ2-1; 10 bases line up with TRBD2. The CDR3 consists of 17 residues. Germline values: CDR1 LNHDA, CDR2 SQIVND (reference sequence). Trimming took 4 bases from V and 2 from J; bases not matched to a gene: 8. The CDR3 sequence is CASSKRSGTSAYNEQFF. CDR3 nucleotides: TGTGCCAGTAGTAAGAGGTCCGGGACTAGCGCCTACAATGAGCAGTTCTTC.

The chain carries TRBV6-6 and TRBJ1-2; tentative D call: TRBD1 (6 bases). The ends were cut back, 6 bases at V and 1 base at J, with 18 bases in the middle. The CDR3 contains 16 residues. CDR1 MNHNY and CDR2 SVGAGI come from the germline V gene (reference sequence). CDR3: CASSLPQGSNNYGYTF. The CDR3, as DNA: TGTGCCAGCAGCCTCCCACAGGGATCGAATAACTATGGCTACACCTTC.

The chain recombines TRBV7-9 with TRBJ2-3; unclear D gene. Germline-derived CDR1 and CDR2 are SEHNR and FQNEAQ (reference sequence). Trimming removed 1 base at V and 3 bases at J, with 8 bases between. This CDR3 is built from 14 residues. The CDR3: CASSLDRMTDTQYF. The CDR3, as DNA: TGTGCCAGCAGCTTAGATCGTATGACAGATACGCAGTATTTT.

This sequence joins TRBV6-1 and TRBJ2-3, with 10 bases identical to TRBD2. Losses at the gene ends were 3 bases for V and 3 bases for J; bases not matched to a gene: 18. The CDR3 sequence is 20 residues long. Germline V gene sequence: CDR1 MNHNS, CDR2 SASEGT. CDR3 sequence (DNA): TGTGCCAGCAGTGAGAATGAGGGGACAACAGCGGGAGGGCCAACAGATACGCAGTATTTT. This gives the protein CASSENEGTTAGGPTDTQYF.

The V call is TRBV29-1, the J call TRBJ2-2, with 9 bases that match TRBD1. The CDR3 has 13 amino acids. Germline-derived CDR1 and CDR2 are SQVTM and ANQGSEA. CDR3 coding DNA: TGCAGTTGCAAGGACAGGGGTTCCGGGGAGCTGTTTTTT. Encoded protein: CSCKDRGSGELFF.

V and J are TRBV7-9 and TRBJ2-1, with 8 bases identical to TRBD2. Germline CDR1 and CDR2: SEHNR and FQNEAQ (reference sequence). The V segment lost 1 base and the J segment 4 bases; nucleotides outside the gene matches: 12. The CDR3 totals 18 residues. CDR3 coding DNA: TGTGCCAGCAGCTTAGAGGGAGCTAGCGGGTTCCGTTACAATGAGCAGTTCTTC. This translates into CASSLEGASGFRYNEQFF.

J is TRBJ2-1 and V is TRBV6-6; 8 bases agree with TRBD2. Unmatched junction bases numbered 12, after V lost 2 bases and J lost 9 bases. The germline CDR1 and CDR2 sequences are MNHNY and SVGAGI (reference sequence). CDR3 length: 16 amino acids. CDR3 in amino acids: CASSYGTSVGFGEQFF. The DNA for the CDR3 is TGTGCCAGCAGTTACGGGACTAGTGTCGGGTTCGGTGAGCAGTTCTTC.

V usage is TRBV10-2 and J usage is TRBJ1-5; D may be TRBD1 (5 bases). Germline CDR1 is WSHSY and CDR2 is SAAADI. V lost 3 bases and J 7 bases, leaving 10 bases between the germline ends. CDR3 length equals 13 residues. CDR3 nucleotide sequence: TGCGCCAGCAGTGATCGGCAGGGACAGCCCCAGCATTTT. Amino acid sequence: CASSDRQGQPQHF.

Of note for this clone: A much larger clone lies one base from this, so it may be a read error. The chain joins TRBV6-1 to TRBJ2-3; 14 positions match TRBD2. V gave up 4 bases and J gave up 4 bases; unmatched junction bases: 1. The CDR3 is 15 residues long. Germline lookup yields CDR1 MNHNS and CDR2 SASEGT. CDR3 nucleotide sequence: TGTGCCAGCAGTGCGACTAGCGGGGGGGCAGATACGCAGTATTTT. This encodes CASSATSGGADTQYF.

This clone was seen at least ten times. The DNA for the CDR3 is TGTGCCAGCAGCTCGAACAGGTACCTTGGGACTGAAGCTTTCTTT. Translation gives CASSSNRYLGTEAFF. The chain joins TRBV5-4 to TRBJ1-1, with D maybe TRBD1 (5 bases). Germline V gene sequence: CDR1 SGHNT, CDR2 YYREEE (reference sequence). V dropped 3 bases and J dropped 5 bases, with 17 bases sitting between them. CDR3 length: 15 residues.

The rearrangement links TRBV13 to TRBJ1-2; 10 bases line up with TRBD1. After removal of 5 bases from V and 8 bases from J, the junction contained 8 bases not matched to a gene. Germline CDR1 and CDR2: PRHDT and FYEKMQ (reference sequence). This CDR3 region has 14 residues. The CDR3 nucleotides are TGTGCCAGCAGCGCTCGACAGGGGGCGGGAGGCTACACCTTC. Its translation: CASSARQGAGGYTF.

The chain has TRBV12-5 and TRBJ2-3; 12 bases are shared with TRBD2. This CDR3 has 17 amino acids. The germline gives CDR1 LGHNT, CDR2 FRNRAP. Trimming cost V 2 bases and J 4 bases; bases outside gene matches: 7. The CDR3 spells CASGLSRTSGVSDTQYF. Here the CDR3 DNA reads TGTGCTAGTGGTTTGTCCCGGACTAGCGGGGTCTCAGATACGCAGTATTTT.

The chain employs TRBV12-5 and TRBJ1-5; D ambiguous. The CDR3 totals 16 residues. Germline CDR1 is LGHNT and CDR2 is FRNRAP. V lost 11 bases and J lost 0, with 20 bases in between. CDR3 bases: TGTGCTCCGCTCCACTCCGGGAACCTTAGCAATCAGCCCCAGCATTTT. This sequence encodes CAPLHSGNLSNQPQHF.

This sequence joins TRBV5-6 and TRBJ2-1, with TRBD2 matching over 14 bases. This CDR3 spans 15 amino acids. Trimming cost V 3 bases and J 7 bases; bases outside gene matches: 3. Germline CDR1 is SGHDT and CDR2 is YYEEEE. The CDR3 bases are TGTGCCAGCAGCTCCTGGACTAGCGGGAGGAATGAGCAGTTCTTC. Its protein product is CASSSWTSGRNEQFF.

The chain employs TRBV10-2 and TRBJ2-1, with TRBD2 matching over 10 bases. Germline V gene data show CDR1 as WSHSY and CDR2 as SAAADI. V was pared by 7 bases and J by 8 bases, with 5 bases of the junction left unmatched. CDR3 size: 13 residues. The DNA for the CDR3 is TGCGCCAGCACCAGCGGGGGGGCGCATGAGCAGTTCTTC. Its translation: CASTSGGAHEQFF.